A selection of T cell receptor beta chains follows, all from one sample in a study of cytomegalovirus exposure and HLA in healthy donors. The method was immunoSEQ multiplex PCR; TCRdb's version includes in-frame clones alone and lacks a portion of them. The sample lists about 82,000 clones, roughly a tenth seen once, with approximately 23% in the top ten. The specimen sequenced was PBMCs. The receptors originated from a man aged 55 to 70 in good health and CMV-seropositive. The CDR3 runs from the conserved cysteine through the conserved F or W. Each record gives: clone size, D gene, V gene, J gene, CDR3 length, CDR3 protein, CDR3 DNA. The D gene is left open where the match is weak. Clone size is not always given. Where it is, it says once, few, many or a class for expanded clones.

clone_size: NA
d_call: NA
v_call: TRBV30
j_call: TRBJ1-5
cdr3_length: 14
cdr3_aa: CAWSPRGGGQPQHF
cdr3_nt: TGTGCCTGGAGCCCCCGTGGGGGGGGTCAGCCCCAGCATTTT

clone_size: few
d_call: NA
v_call: TRBV28
j_call: TRBJ2-7
cdr3_length: 16
cdr3_aa: CASHPSVFVGSYEQYF
cdr3_nt: TGTGCCAGCCACCCATCGGTTTTCGTCGGTTCCTACGAGCAGTACTTC

clone_size: NA
d_call: NA
v_call: TRBV20-1
j_call: TRBJ1-1
cdr3_length: 11
cdr3_aa: CRPSGETEAFF
cdr3_nt: TGCAGGCCAAGCGGCGAGACTGAAGCTTTCTTT

clone_size: few
d_call: TRBD2
v_call: TRBV2
j_call: TRBJ2-5
cdr3_length: 15
cdr3_aa: CASTGLAGFQETQYF
cdr3_nt: TGTGCCAGCACTGGACTAGCGGGGTTCCAAGAGACCCAGTACTTC

clone_size: NA
d_call: TRBD2
v_call: TRBV7-3
j_call: TRBJ2-3
cdr3_length: 14
cdr3_aa: CASSIGGGTDTQYF
cdr3_nt: TGTGCCAGCAGTATTGGCGGGGGGACAGATACGCAGTATTTT

clone_size: few
d_call: TRBD1
v_call: TRBV6-1
j_call: TRBJ2-1
cdr3_length: 14
cdr3_aa: CASRLQGAESEQFF
cdr3_nt: TGTGCCAGCAGACTCCAGGGGGCGGAGAGTGAGCAGTTCTTC

clone_size: few
d_call: NA
v_call: TRBV13
j_call: TRBJ2-2
cdr3_length: 18
cdr3_aa: CASSQLGRGFGGTGELFF
cdr3_nt: TGTGCCAGCAGCCAGCTGGGACGGGGGTTCGGGGGCACCGGGGAGCTGTTTTTT

clone_size: NA
d_call: NA
v_call: TRBV6-1
j_call: TRBJ2-5
cdr3_length: 14
cdr3_aa: CASSERRDQETQYF
cdr3_nt: TGTGCCAGCAGTGAGAGGAGAGACCAAGAGACCCAGTACTTC

clone_size: few
d_call: NA
v_call: TRBV6-6
j_call: TRBJ1-1
cdr3_length: 14
cdr3_aa: CASSLLQENTEAFF
cdr3_nt: TGTGCCAGCAGTTTACTACAGGAGAACACTGAAGCTTTCTTT

clone_size: NA
d_call: TRBD1
v_call: TRBV5-1
j_call: TRBJ2-1
cdr3_length: 16
cdr3_aa: CASSLGQGPSYNEQFF
cdr3_nt: TGCGCCAGCAGCTTGGGACAGGGGCCCTCCTACAATGAGCAGTTCTTC

clone_size: NA
d_call: TRBD2
v_call: TRBV19
j_call: TRBJ2-3
cdr3_length: 15
cdr3_aa: CASRRPDRGGNTQYF
cdr3_nt: TGTGCCAGTAGACGGCCCGACCGCGGGGGAAATACGCAGTATTTT

clone_size: NA
d_call: NA
v_call: TRBV9
j_call: TRBJ2-2
cdr3_length: 16
cdr3_aa: CASSPRGGDGTGELFF
cdr3_nt: TGTGCCAGCAGCCCAAGAGGAGGGGACGGGACCGGGGAGCTGTTTTTT

clone_size: few
d_call: TRBD1
v_call: TRBV7-2
j_call: TRBJ2-3
cdr3_length: 14
cdr3_aa: CASSWHRGADTQYF
cdr3_nt: TGTGCCAGCAGCTGGCACAGGGGAGCAGATACGCAGTATTTT

clone_size: few
d_call: TRBD2
v_call: TRBV14
j_call: TRBJ2-1
cdr3_length: 15
cdr3_aa: CASGYFGGRLGEQFF
cdr3_nt: TGTGCCAGCGGATATTTTGGCGGGAGATTAGGTGAGCAGTTCTTC

clone_size: NA
d_call: TRBD1
v_call: TRBV2
j_call: TRBJ2-2
cdr3_length: 14
cdr3_aa: CASSKLQGAGELFF
cdr3_nt: TGTGCCAGCAGTAAACTACAGGGGGCCGGGGAGCTGTTTTTT

clone_size: NA
d_call: NA
v_call: TRBV4-1
j_call: TRBJ2-7
cdr3_length: 16
cdr3_aa: CASSQALSLSSYEQYF
cdr3_nt: TGCGCCAGCAGCCAAGCACTCTCATTGAGCTCCTACGAGCAGTACTTC

clone_size: NA
d_call: NA
v_call: TRBV6-5
j_call: TRBJ1-5
cdr3_length: 14
cdr3_aa: CASSYSRSHQPQHF
cdr3_nt: TGTGCCAGCAGTTACTCGAGGAGTCATCAGCCCCAGCATTTT

clone_size: few
d_call: TRBD1
v_call: TRBV6-1
j_call: TRBJ1-4
cdr3_length: 16
cdr3_aa: CASSVAGGSSREKLFF
cdr3_nt: TGTGCCAGCAGTGTGGCAGGGGGCTCCAGTAGGGAAAAACTGTTTTTT

clone_size: few
d_call: TRBD1
v_call: TRBV5-6
j_call: TRBJ2-7
cdr3_length: 17
cdr3_aa: CASSFAPGTVSSYEQYF
cdr3_nt: TGTGCCAGCAGCTTCGCTCCCGGGACAGTCAGCTCCTACGAGCAGTACTTC

clone_size: NA
d_call: TRBD2
v_call: TRBV7-3
j_call: TRBJ2-7
cdr3_length: 14
cdr3_aa: CASSLSGGFSEQYF
cdr3_nt: TGTGCCAGCAGCTTATCGGGGGGGTTCAGCGAGCAGTACTTC

clone_size: NA
d_call: TRBD1
v_call: TRBV10-3
j_call: TRBJ2-1
cdr3_length: 16
cdr3_aa: CAISAPGQGRNNEQFF
cdr3_nt: TGTGCCATCAGTGCGCCGGGACAGGGGCGCAATAATGAGCAGTTCTTC

clone_size: few
d_call: NA
v_call: TRBV6-6
j_call: TRBJ1-5
cdr3_length: 13
cdr3_aa: CASSQVPGQPQHF
cdr3_nt: TGTGCCAGCAGCCAGGTTCCTGGACAGCCCCAGCATTTT

clone_size: NA
d_call: TRBD1
v_call: TRBV6-1
j_call: TRBJ1-1
cdr3_length: 16
cdr3_aa: CASSEFWQGGSTEAFF
cdr3_nt: TGTGCCAGCAGTGAATTTTGGCAGGGGGGCAGCACTGAAGCTTTCTTT

clone_size: few
d_call: TRBD2
v_call: TRBV10-2
j_call: TRBJ2-5
cdr3_length: 14
cdr3_aa: CASSSAGNLGTQYF
cdr3_nt: TGCGCCAGCAGCTCAGCGGGAAACCTGGGGACCCAGTACTTC

clone_size: few
d_call: NA
v_call: TRBV5-1
j_call: TRBJ2-4
cdr3_length: 14
cdr3_aa: CASSGQLGANIQYF
cdr3_nt: TGCGCCAGCAGCGGCCAGCTGGGGGCAAACATTCAGTACTTC

clone_size: few
d_call: TRBD2
v_call: TRBV9
j_call: TRBJ2-7
cdr3_length: 14
cdr3_aa: CASSVGGSGYEQYF
cdr3_nt: TGTGCCAGCAGCGTAGGCGGTAGCGGGTACGAGCAGTACTTC

clone_size: NA
d_call: NA
v_call: TRBV19
j_call: TRBJ2-2
cdr3_length: 17
cdr3_aa: CASSPLWGLLNTGELFF
cdr3_nt: TGTGCCAGTAGTCCGCTCTGGGGACTTTTGAACACCGGGGAGCTGTTTTTT